Sequencing of this TCR beta chain was carried out in a study of blood T cell repertoires in COVID-19. Study at large: PBMCs, B-cell-depleted T cells, or T cells provided the cDNA or gDNA that made up the material.

Participants were aged about 18 to 100 years, lived in under 30 US areas, and enrolled virtually. V lost 6 bases to trimming and J lost 2 bases, with 14 bases between them. The CDR3 is 15 residues long. The germline CDR1 and CDR2 sequences are SNHLY and FYNNEI. Data came from immunoSEQ multiplex PCR; TCRdb stores just in-frame clones and leaves some out. The repertoire has approximately 450,000 clones, around 90% of them found once; the top ten carry 1.5% to 2%. This sequence originates from a woman aged 18-29 years with acute COVID-19. The chain recombines TRBV2 with TRBJ2-1; no clear D. The sequenced sample was PBMCs or T cells enriched from blood (not recorded which). CDR3 sequence: CASRVTVRTYNEQFF. CDR3 DNA sequence: TGTGCCAGCAGGGTAACAGTCAGAACCTACAATGAGCAGTTCTTC.